The 21 T cell receptor beta chains listed next were all sequenced from one sample in a study of cytomegalovirus exposure and HLA in healthy donors. The study ran its PCR with 60 Vbeta and 13 Jbeta primers. Method: immunoSEQ multiplex PCR; TCRdb's copy keeps in-frame clones and lacks some. The repertoire consists of some 140,000 clones, with about 77% occurring once and the leading ten covering approximately 1.2%. Sequenced input: PBMCs. The source of these receptors is a man over 45 in good health and CMV-seronegative.

This clone was observed a handful of times. The chain uses TRBV5-1 and TRBJ2-1; possible D gene TRBD2, 6 bases. This CDR3 spans 15 amino acids. In germline, CDR1 is SGHRS, CDR2 YFSETQ. V lost 1 base, J lost 5 bases, and 13 bases lay in between. Written as DNA, the CDR3 is TGCGCCAGCAGCTTGTCTACCCGGGAGCACAATGAGCAGTTCTTC. Its protein is CASSLSTREHNEQFF.

This clone was counted between two and nine times. The V call is TRBV10-3, the J call TRBJ2-2; 10 positions agree with TRBD2. Germline CDR1 and CDR2: ENHRY and SYGVKD. The V segment lost 2 bases and the J segment 5 bases; nucleotides outside the gene matches: 2. The CDR3 is 15 residues long. CDR3 sequence: CAISELAGETGELFF. The CDR3 bases are TGTGCCATCAGTGAGCTAGCGGGAGAGACCGGGGAGCTGTTTTTT.

The rearrangement joins TRBV6-5 to TRBJ2-7; the D gene is possibly TRBD1 (6 bases). CDR1 and CDR2 (germline): MNHEY, SVGAGI. Trimming took 3 bases from V and 2 from J, leaving 11 bases between them. The CDR3 is made up of 14 amino acids. CDR3 bases: TGTGCCAGCAGTTATGGCAGGGGAGCCTACGAGCAGTACTTC. Its translation: CASSYGRGAYEQYF.

This rearrangement joins TRBV9 to TRBJ2-3, with 7 bases fitting TRBD2. The ends lost 5 bases at V and 3 bases at J; junction bases unmatched: 6. Germline lookup yields CDR1 SGDLS and CDR2 YYNGEE. CDR3 length: 14 residues. CDR3 coding DNA: TGTGCCAGCAGTGGGGGAGGGATAACAGATACGCAGTATTTT. The encoded protein is CASSGGGITDTQYF. The full variable domain, with the rest looked up from reference TRBV9 and TRBJ2-3, is DSGVTQTPKHLITATGQRVTLRCSPRSGDLSVYWYQQSLDQGLQFLIQYYNGEERAKGNILERFSAQQFPDLHSELNLSSLELGDSALYFCASSGGGITDTQYFGPGTRLTVL.

This sequence joins TRBV28 and TRBJ2-5; 8 bases line up with TRBD2. The CDR3 contains 13 residues. CDR1 is MDHEN, CDR2 SYDVKM, per germline. With V trimmed by 6 bases and J by 2 bases, 2 bases remained unmatched. Here the CDR3 reads CASSTSGQETQYF. The CDR3 DNA reads TGTGCCAGCAGCACTAGCGGACAAGAGACCCAGTACTTC.

V and J are TRBV5-1 and TRBJ2-7; D may be TRBD2 (5 bases). The CDR3 runs 14 residues. V was clipped by 5 bases and J by 2 bases, with 14 bases between them. CDR1 SGHRS and CDR2 YFSETQ come from the germline V gene. CDR3 coding DNA: TGCGCCAGCAGGGACTCGGAGGCGACCTACGAGCAGTACTTC. This gives the protein CASRDSEATYEQYF. The variable domain in full, with the rest retrieved from reference TRBV5-1 and TRBJ2-7, is KAGVTQTPRYLIKTRGQQVTLSCSPISGHRSVSWYQQTPGQGLQFLFEYFSETQRNKGNFPGRFSGRQFSNSRSEMNVSTLELGDSALYLCASRDSEATYEQYFGPGTRLTVT.

This chain's CDR3 is CASSIRTSGTYTGELFF. The CDR3, as DNA: TGCGCCAGCAGCATAAGGACTAGCGGGACGTACACCGGGGAGCTGTTTTTT. The chain links TRBV5-1 to TRBJ2-2, with 12 bases matching TRBD2. This CDR3 has 17 amino acids. Germline loops: CDR1 SGHRS, CDR2 YFSETQ. The junction had 7 bases not matched to a gene; V was cut back by 4 bases and J by 3 bases.

The chain uses TRBV28 and TRBJ2-2; 12 bases are a match to TRBD1. J gave up 6 bases and V 6 bases, and 8 bases lay outside the gene matches. The V gene's germline CDR1 is MDHEN and CDR2 SYDVKM. The CDR3 runs to 16 residues. CDR3 in DNA: TGTGCCAGCAGACTTAGGGACAGGGGGCCTTCCGGGGAGCTGTTTTTT. Its translation is CASRLRDRGPSGELFF.

On this clone itself: This is likely a read error, given that the CDR3 carries no conserved phenylalanine or tryptophan at its end. The DNA is left out, because the CDR3 cannot be placed on it with certainty; the CDR3 is given as TCRdb lists it. V is TRBV25-1 and J is TRBJ1-4. The CDR3 region is 11 residues in length, termini included. CDR1 and CDR2 (germline): MGHDK, SYGVNS. This chain's CDR3 is CASNQNDEVFL.

A few counts support this clone. The rearrangement uses TRBV29-1 and TRBJ2-3, with D tentatively TRBD2 (6 bases). The germline V gene has CDR1 SQVTM and CDR2 ANQGSEA. V dropped 2 bases and J dropped 4 bases, with 19 bases sitting between them. The CDR3 has 16 residues. As DNA, the CDR3 is TGCAGCGTTGAAAGTTGGATTAGCGGAAAAGCAGATACGCAGTATTTT. Translated, it gives CSVESWISGKADTQYF.

This sequence joins TRBV7-9 and TRBJ2-5; D is perhaps TRBD1 (6 bases). V was trimmed by 5 bases and J by 2 bases, leaving 9 bases between them. Germline CDR1 is SEHNR and CDR2 is FQNEAQ (reference sequence). The CDR3 is 13 residues long. The CDR3 is CASSPQGQETQYF. The CDR3 coding sequence is TGTGCCAGCAGCCCACAGGGACAAGAGACCCAGTACTTC.

This clone occurred a few times. The V and J genes are TRBV5-6 and TRBJ2-1; no clear D. Germline loops: CDR1 SGHDT, CDR2 YYEEEE. With 3 bases removed from V and 0 bases from J, the gap between germline ends came to 16 bases. The CDR3 contains 17 residues. CDR3 bases: TGTGCCAGCAGCTCACCCCGAAGTCGCTACTCCTACAATGAGCAGTTCTTC. Translation: CASSSPRSRYSYNEQFF.

The chain joins TRBV18 to TRBJ1-5, with TRBD1 matching over 10 bases. CDR3 length: 15 residues. The V and J ends lost 4 bases and 7 bases, in that order; junction bases with no gene match: 7. CDR1 and CDR2 (germline): KGHSH, LQKENI. The CDR3: CASSQGTGDGQPQHF. As DNA, the CDR3 is TGTGCCAGCTCACAGGGGACAGGGGATGGCCAGCCCCAGCATTTT.

The chain employs TRBV6-6 and TRBJ1-5, with 7 bases lining up with TRBD1. V trimming: 5 bases; J trimming: 9 bases; junction bases outside the gene matches: 16. This CDR3 spans 16 amino acids. The germline V gene encodes CDR1 MNHNY and CDR2 SVGAGI (reference sequence). The CDR3 is CASSPSGTARTLPQHF. CDR3 nucleotide sequence: TGTGCCAGCAGTCCCTCCGGGACAGCAAGGACTCTGCCCCAGCATTTT.

The rearrangement links TRBV4-1 to TRBJ2-7, with 13 bases fitting TRBD2. Germline lookup yields CDR1 MGHRA and CDR2 YSYEKL. J lost 3 bases, V lost 4 bases, and 9 bases had no gene match. This CDR3 has 17 residues. The CDR3 sequence: CASSPRTSGRGGYEQYF. The CDR3 DNA follows: TGCGCCAGCAGCCCGCGGACTAGCGGGAGAGGTGGCTACGAGCAGTACTTC.

This clone appeared once. V usage is TRBV27 and J usage is TRBJ2-2; D is uncertain. The CDR3 totals 14 residues. Germline-derived CDR1 and CDR2 are MNHEY and SMNVEV (reference sequence). V was trimmed by 1 base and J by 5 bases, leaving 8 bases between them. The CDR3 nucleotides are TGTGCCAGCAGTTTATGGTCGGTAACCGGGGAGCTGTTTTTT. It yields the protein CASSLWSVTGELFF.

To note about this clone: Sequence at one end of the junction differs from germline and may be a read error. In DNA form, the CDR3 reads TGCGCCAGCAGCCAAGATTCACACGCGAACACCGGGAAGCTGTTTTTT. This translates into CASSQDSHANTGKLFF. The chain has TRBV4-3 and TRBJ2-2, with D possibly TRBD2 on 5 matching bases. Germline assignment: CDR1 LGHNA and CDR2 YSLEER. The CDR3 runs 16 residues.

V is TRBV7-2 and J is TRBJ2-1, with a tentative D call TRBD2 (5 bases). The CDR3 runs to 13 residues. The ends were cut back, 5 bases at V and 2 bases at J, with 7 bases in the middle. CDR1 is SGHTA, CDR2 FQGNSA, per germline. The DNA of the CDR3 is TGTGCCAGCAGCGGGAGCACCTACAATGAGCAGTTCTTC. Amino acids: CASSGSTYNEQFF.

V gene TRBV7-8 combines with J gene TRBJ1-1, with TRBD1 as a possible D gene (6 bases). CDR3 length: 15 amino acids. V lost 5 bases to trimming and J lost 3 bases, with 16 bases between them. From germline, CDR1 is SGHVS and CDR2 FQNEAQ. CDR3 bases: TGTGCCAGCAGCGTTTACAGGGATCGGGACACTGAAGCTTTCTTT. It encodes CASSVYRDRDTEAFF. The whole variable domain, remainder taken from reference TRBV7-8 and TRBJ1-1, is GAGVSQSPRYKVAKRGQDVALRCDPISGHVSLFWYQQALGQGPEFLTYFQNEAQLDKSGLPSDRFFAERPEGSVSTLKIQRTQQEDSAVYLCASSVYRDRDTEAFFGQGTRLTVV.

The gene calls are TRBV18 and TRBJ1-2; 7 nucleotides align to TRBD1. V lost 1 base, J lost 2 bases, and 7 bases stayed unmatched. This CDR3 contains 16 residues. Germline CDR1 and CDR2: KGHSH and LQKENI. CDR3 residues: CASSPQRGQINYGYTF. CDR3 in DNA: TGTGCCAGCTCACCACAACGGGGACAGATAAACTATGGCTACACCTTC. The variable domain in full, with the rest retrieved from reference TRBV18 and TRBJ1-2, is NAGVMQNPRHLVRRRGQEARLRCSPMKGHSHVYWYRQLPEEGLKFMVYLQKENIIDESGMPKERFSAEFPKEGPSILRIQQVVRGDSAAYFCASSPQRGQINYGYTFGSGTRLTVV.

The chain carries TRBV4-1 and TRBJ2-3, with 7 positions matching TRBD1. This CDR3 has 13 residues. Germline trimming cut 4 bases from V and 3 bases from J; bases unmatched to any gene: 1. Germline lookup yields CDR1 MGHRA and CDR2 YSYEKL. This CDR3 is CASSPGQTDTQYF. DNA of the CDR3: TGCGCCAGCAGCCCGGGACAGACAGATACGCAGTATTTT.